A selection of T cell receptor beta chains follows, all from one sample in a study of shared clonotypes between healthy human individuals. The method was immunoSEQ multiplex PCR; TCRdb's version includes in-frame clones alone and lacks a portion of them. The sample includes 450,000 to 600,000 clones, 79% of them seen just once. Specimen: PBMCs. These receptors came from a middle-aged woman in good health. Some clones in this sample may be carry-over from other donors' samples. The conserved cysteine and the conserved F or W are not part of the CDR3 here. Expanded clones get a size class; other rows say once, few or many, or leave the size out.

V	size	J	CDR3
TRBV15	once	TRBJ2-2	ATSRRANGELF
TRBV11-2	few	TRBJ2-3	ASTSWGQTSTDTQY
TRBV19	NA	TRBJ2-2	ASSRAGWGSGMIGELF
TRBV19	NA	TRBJ2-3	ASSPRPDGFTDTQY
TRBV7-9	NA	TRBJ1-4	ASSPGDLNEKLF
TRBV18	NA	TRBJ2-1	ASSPRQTGSNEQF
TRBV6-5	NA	TRBJ1-2	ASSRATGLYGYT
TRBV29-1	NA	TRBJ1-2	SVPQGNGYT
TRBV2	NA	TRBJ2-4	ASRGLAGDVQNIQY
TRBV7-9	NA	TRBJ1-2	ATHAGGRYGYT
TRBV6-6	few	TRBJ2-2	ASTGATNTGELF
TRBV19	few	TRBJ2-7	ASSAAVQPYEQY
TRBV28	once	TRBJ2-1	ASSLLPGVGDYNEQF
TRBV5-1	NA	TRBJ2-5	ASSLLAEETQY
TRBV7-2	NA	TRBJ2-3	ASSLQPGGGTDTQY
TRBV18	few	TRBJ1-2	ASSRAGTGRQGGYT